The source of this T cell receptor beta chain is a study of cytotoxic CD8 clonotypes in ibrutinib-treated CLL (dated by TCRdb to the early 2020s). Background on the whole study: The cohort included some 14 treatment-naive and some twelve relapsed/refractory patients; around 18 were IGHV unmutated. On average, each sample yielded some 250,000 productive templates and tens of thousands of productive rearrangements. Response samples were obtained after a median of 12 months of treatment, with a range of roughly 6 to 40 months. Every sample from remission and from progressive disease was obtained while the patients were still on ibrutinib. Partial responses were observed in about 25 patients and complete responses in 2; after a median follow-up of around 68 months, remission was maintained in 15 or so patients and progression was observed in approximately twelve. Of the roughly 86 people in the trial, about two dozen had longitudinal samples available. Cryopreserved peripheral blood mononuclear cells were collected at three points: before therapy, at response, and at either sustained remission or disease progression. Study-level results and caveats: An increase in clonality was observed at ibrutinib response, with clonality remaining stable during sustained remission and falling back toward baseline at progression. Baseline clonality exceeded that of age-matched healthy donors and correlated strongly with circulating CD8+ T-cell counts. Sampling times were not matched between patients in sustained remission and patients whose disease was progressing, and lymph node repertoires were not examined. Public clonotypes were rare and either shrank or stayed stable during treatment, and the rise in clonality at ibrutinib response reflected expansion of private clonotypes.

As regards this clone: Its antigen remains undetermined. The sample holds no much larger clone one base away, and base qualities are not on file.

The sample's time point label, decoded: eleven to twelve months on ibrutinib. For TCR beta library preparation, 1.5 to 2 micrograms of genomic DNA were extracted from the cryopreserved PBMCs. Longitudinal blood samples from CLL patients on ibrutinib monotherapy underwent high-throughput TCR beta sequencing. The patients took part in an open-label, single-center phase 2 trial of ibrutinib monotherapy. The germline V gene provides CDR1 SGHTA and CDR2 FQGNSA. The germline ends are 13 bases apart after V is trimmed by 5 bases and J by 8 bases. CDR3 length: 13 amino acids, cysteine to phenylalanine. This entry keeps only the CDR3 DNA: 39 bases, framed from base 1. A MiSeq instrument was used for deep resolution sequencing, which targeted depths ranging from 1 in 1 million up to 1 in 200,000 T cells, with coverage averaging 10x for each clonotype. The immunoSEQ hsTCRB Kit was used to generate TCR beta libraries. The authors processed their data as follows. The data were analyzed with ImmunoSEQ Analyzer and ImmunoSEQ Data Assistant, and V, D and J gene assignments followed IMGT definitions. Clonality, which ranges from 0 to 1, was calculated by subtracting the normalized Shannon entropy of productive rearrangement frequencies from one. Only overrepresented clonotypes making up at least 0.05% of each patient's repertoire were included in the public clonotype analysis. Thirteen repertoires from age-matched healthy donors, obtained from immuneACCESS, served as clonality controls. TCRdb limited this immuneACCESS table to in-frame rearrangements with V and J called. A share of clones is missing; checked studies link under half to unresolved V genes, and the rest is unexplained. V, J and clone size derive from that table, while D and trimming were established from the DNA sequence. This sample is represented by about 130,000 clones; about 80% of them were singletons. Together, the top ten hold roughly 13% of the sample.

The rearrangement joined TRBV7-2 to TRBJ1-3, with a tentative D gene TRBD1 over 5 matching bases. The starting material was PBMCs, obtained after 12 months of ibrutinib treatment. This TCR was sampled from a human donor with chronic lymphocytic leukemia. The sequence in DNA is TGTGCCAGCAGCATAAACAGGAGAGACACCATATATTTT. Its protein reads: CASSINRRDTIYF.